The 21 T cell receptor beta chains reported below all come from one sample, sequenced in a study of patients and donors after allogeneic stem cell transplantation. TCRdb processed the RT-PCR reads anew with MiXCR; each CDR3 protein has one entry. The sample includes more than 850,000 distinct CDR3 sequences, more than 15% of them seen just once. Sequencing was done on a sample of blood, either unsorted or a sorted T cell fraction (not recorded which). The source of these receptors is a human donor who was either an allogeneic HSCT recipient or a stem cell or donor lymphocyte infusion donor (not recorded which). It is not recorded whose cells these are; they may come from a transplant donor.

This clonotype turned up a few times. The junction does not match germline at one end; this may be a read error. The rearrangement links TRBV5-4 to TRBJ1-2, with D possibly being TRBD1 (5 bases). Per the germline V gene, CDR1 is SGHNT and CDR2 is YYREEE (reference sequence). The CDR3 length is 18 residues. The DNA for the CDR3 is TGTGCCAGCAGGGGCGGAATCCTTGACAGCCGAGCGAACTTTGGCTACACCTTC. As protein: CASRGGILDSRANFGYTF.

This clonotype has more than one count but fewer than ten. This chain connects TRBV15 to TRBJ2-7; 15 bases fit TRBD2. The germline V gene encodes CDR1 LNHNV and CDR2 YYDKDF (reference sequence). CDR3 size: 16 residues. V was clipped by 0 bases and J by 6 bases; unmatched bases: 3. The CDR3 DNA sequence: TGTGCCACCAGCAGAGAAGGGACTAGCGGGAGGAGCGAGCAGTACTTC. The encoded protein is CATSREGTSGRSEQYF. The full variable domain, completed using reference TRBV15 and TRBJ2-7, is DAMVIQNPRYQVTQFGKPVTLSCSQTLNHNVMYWYQQKSSQAPKLLFHYYDKDFNNEADTPDNFQSRRPNTSFCFLDIRSPGLGDTAMYLCATSREGTSGRSEQYFGPGTRLTVT.

CDR3 nucleotides: TGTGCCAGCAGCGTTTCGGGGATCAATGAGCAGTTCTTC. Translating it yields CASSVSGINEQFF. The chain has TRBV9 and TRBJ2-1; TRBD2 might be the D (5 bases). From germline, CDR1 is SGDLS and CDR2 YYNGEE. Between the trimmed V and J ends, which lost 2 bases and 6 bases, there was a span of 9 bases. There are 13 residues in the CDR3.

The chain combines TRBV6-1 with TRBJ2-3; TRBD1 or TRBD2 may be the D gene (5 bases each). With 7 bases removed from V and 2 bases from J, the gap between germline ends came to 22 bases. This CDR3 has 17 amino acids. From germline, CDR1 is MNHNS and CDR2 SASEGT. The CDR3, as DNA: TGTGCCAGCACCCACCACCCGGGGCGGGTAAACACAGATACGCAGTATTTT. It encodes CASTHHPGRVNTDTQYF.

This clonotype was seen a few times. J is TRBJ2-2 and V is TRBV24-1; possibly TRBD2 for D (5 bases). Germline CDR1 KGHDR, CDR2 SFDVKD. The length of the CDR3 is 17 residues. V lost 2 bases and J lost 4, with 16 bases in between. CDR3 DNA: TGTGCCACCAGTGATTCGAAAAGAGGGAGTGCCACCGGGGAGCTGTTTTTT. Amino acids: CATSDSKRGSATGELFF.

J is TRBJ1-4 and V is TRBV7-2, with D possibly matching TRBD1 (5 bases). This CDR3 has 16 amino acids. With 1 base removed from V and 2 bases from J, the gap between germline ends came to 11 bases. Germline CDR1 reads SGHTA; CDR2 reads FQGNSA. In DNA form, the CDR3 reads TGTGCCAGCAGCTTAGTGGCGGGGCCGACTAATGAAAAACTGTTTTTT. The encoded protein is CASSLVAGPTNEKLFF.

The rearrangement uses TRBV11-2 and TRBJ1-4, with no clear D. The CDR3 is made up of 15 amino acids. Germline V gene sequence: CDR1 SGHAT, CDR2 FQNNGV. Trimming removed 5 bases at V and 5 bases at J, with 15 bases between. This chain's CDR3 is CASSVRSTPNEKLFF. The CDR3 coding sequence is TGTGCCAGCAGCGTGCGGAGCACTCCGAATGAAAAACTGTTTTTT.

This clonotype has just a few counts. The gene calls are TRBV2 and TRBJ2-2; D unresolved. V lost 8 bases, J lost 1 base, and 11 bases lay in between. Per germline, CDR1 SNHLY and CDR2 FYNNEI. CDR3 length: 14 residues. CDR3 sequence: CASQEWGNTGELFF. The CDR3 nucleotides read TGTGCCAGCCAAGAGTGGGGGAACACCGGGGAGCTGTTTTTT.

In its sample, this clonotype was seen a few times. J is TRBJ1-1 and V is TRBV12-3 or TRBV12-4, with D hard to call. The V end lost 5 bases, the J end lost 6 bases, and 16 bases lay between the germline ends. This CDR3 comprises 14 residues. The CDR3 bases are TGTGCCAGCAGTCTCTCCGCTCAGCCCGCTGAAGCTTTCTTT. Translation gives CASSLSAQPAEAFF.

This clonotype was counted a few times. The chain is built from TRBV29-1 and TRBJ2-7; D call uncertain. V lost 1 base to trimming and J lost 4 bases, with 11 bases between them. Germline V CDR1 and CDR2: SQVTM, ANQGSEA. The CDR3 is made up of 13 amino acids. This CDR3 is CSVEGVAGYEQYF. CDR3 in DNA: TGCAGCGTTGAAGGAGTGGCTGGTTACGAGCAGTACTTC.

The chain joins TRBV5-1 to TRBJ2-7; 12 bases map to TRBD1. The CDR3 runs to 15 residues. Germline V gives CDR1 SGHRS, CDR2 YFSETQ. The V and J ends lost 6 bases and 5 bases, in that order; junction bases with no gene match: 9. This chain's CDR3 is CASTQAGQGAHEQYF. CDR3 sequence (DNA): TGCGCCAGCACCCAAGCGGGACAGGGGGCACACGAGCAGTACTTC.

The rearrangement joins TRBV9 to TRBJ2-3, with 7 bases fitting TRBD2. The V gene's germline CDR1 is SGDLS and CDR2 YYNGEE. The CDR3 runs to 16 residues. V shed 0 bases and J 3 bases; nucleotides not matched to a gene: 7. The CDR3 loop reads CASSVVTGGGTDTQYF. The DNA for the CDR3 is TGTGCCAGCAGCGTAGTAACGGGGGGAGGTACAGATACGCAGTATTTT.

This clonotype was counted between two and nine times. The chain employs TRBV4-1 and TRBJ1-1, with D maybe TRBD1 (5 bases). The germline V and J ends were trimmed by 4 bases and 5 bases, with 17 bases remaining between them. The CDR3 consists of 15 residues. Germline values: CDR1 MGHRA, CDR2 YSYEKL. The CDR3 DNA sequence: TGCGCCAGCAGCCGACCTAGACGGGAGGGGACTGAAGCTTTCTTT. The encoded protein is CASSRPRREGTEAFF.

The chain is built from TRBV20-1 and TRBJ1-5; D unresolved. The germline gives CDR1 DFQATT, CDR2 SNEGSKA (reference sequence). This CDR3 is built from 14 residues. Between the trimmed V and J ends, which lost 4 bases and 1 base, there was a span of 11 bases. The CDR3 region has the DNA TGCAGTGCTAACCACAGCCTCAGCAATCAGCCCCAGCATTTT. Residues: CSANHSLSNQPQHF.

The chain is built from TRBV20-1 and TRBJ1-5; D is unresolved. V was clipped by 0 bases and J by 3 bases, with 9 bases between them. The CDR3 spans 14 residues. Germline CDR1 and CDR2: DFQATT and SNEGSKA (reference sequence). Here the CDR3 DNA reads TGCAGTGCTAGAGATCATAGGACCAATCAGCCCCAGCATTTT. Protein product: CSARDHRTNQPQHF.

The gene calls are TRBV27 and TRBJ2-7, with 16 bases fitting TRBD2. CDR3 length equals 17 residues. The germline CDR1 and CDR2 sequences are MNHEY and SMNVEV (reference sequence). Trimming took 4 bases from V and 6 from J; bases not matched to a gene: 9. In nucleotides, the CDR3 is TGTGCCAGCAGTTCCACGGGACTAGCGGGAGGGCCGGGCGAGCAGTACTTC. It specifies CASSSTGLAGGPGEQYF.

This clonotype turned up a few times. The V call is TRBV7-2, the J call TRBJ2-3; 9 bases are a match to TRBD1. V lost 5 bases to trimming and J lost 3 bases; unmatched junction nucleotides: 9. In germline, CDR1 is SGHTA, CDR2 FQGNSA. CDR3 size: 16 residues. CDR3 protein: CASSNRKGQGTDTQYF. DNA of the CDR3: TGTGCCAGCAGCAATAGAAAGGGACAGGGAACAGATACGCAGTATTTT.

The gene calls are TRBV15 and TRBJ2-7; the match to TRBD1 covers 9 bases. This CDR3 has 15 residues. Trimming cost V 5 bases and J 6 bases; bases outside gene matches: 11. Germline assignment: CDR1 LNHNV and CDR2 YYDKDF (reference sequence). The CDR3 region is CATSEQGDRVGEQYF. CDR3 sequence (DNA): TGTGCCACCAGCGAGCAGGGGGACAGGGTAGGCGAGCAGTACTTC. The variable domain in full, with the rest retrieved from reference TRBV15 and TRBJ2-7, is DAMVIQNPRYQVTQFGKPVTLSCSQTLNHNVMYWYQQKSSQAPKLLFHYYDKDFNNEADTPDNFQSRRPNTSFCFLDIRSPGLGDTAMYLCATSEQGDRVGEQYFGPGTRLTVT.

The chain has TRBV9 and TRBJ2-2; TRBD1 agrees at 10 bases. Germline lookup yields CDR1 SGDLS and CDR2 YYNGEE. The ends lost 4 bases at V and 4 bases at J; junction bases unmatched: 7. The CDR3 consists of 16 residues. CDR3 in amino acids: CASSSRDRGLTGELFF. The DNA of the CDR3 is TGTGCCAGCAGCTCCCGGGACAGGGGTCTCACCGGGGAGCTGTTTTTT.

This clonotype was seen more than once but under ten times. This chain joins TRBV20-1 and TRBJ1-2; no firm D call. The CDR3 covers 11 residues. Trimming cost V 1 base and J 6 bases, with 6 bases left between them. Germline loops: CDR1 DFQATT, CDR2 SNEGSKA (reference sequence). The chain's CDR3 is CSARGLDGYTF. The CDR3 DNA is TGCAGTGCTAGAGGTCTGGATGGCTACACCTTC.

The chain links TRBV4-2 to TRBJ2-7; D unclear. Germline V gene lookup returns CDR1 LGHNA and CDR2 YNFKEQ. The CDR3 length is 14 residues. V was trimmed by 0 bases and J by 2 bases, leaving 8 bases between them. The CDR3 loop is CASSQDLRTYEQYF. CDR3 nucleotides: TGTGCCAGCAGCCAAGATTTGAGGACCTACGAGCAGTACTTC.